This T cell receptor (beta chain) was sequenced during a study of shared clonotypes between healthy human individuals. Naive CD8 isolation took CD45RO-negative cells positively selected for CCR7 and excluded terminally differentiated effector memory CD45RA+ cells. CDR1 and CDR2 (germline): SQVTM, ANQGSEA. The V and J ends lost 6 bases and 4 bases respectively, with 21 bases between them. The CDR3 totals 15 residues. Points from the study as a whole: Clonotype sharing across a few donors was observed for around 4.8% of naive CD4 clonotypes. Naive subsets typically showed greater estimated richness than memory subsets.

To note about this clone: No antigen is known for it.

Libraries were prepared by immunoSEQ multiplex PCR; TCRdb keeps only in-frame clonotypes and omits some of them. The data hold about 2.1 million clones, with over 85% observed a single time. The clonotype was recovered from a young man in good health. Some clones in this sample may be carry-over from other donors' samples. The V gene is TRBV29-1, the J gene TRBJ1-2; D is unclear. Sequenced input: naive CD8+ T cells from PBMCs. The CDR3 loop reads CSVRKNTVMGYGYTF. The CDR3, as DNA: TGCAGCGTCCGAAAGAACACGGTAATGGGCTATGGCTACACCTTC. Full variable domain (missing parts from reference TRBV29-1 and TRBJ1-2): SAVISQKPSRDICQRGTSLTIQCQVDSQVTMMFWYRQQPGQSLTLIATANQGSEATYESGFVIDKFPISRPNLTFSTLTVSNMSPEDSSIYLCSVRKNTVMGYGYTFGSGTRLTVV.